This T cell receptor (beta chain) was observed in a study of Ad26.COV2.S vaccination and SARS-CoV-2 variants. Study results and caveats: Marked by substantial breadth, spike-specific CD8+ and CD4+ T cell responses were reportedly seen after vaccination.

Documented treatment: around 19 received Ad26.COV2.S at low or high dose, single or two shots; several received placebo; per-sample allocation not given. The study sampled participants on day 63 after the first vaccine or placebo injection. This clone was counted between two and nine times. Its specificity is unknown. Looked up from germline, CDR1 is SGHVS and CDR2 is FQNEAQ. The CDR3 sequence is 12 residues long. Trimming removed 5 bases at V and 2 bases at J, with 7 bases between. Generated by immunoSEQ multiplex PCR, the TCRdb table keeps only in-frame clones and is missing some. The data contain roughly 700,000 clones, about 90% of them seen just once; the ten biggest clones take up approximately 1.5%.

The receptor was isolated from a person aged 18-60 years who received the Ad26.COV2.S COVID-19 vaccine or a placebo. Sequences were derived from peripheral blood, sampled in a trial of Ad26.COV2.S vaccine versus placebo. The chain carries TRBV7-8 and TRBJ2-7; possibly TRBD2 for D (5 bases). CDR3 nucleotides: TGTGCCAGCAGCCTCGGGACCTACGAGCAGTACTTC. Amino acids: CASSLGTYEQYF.